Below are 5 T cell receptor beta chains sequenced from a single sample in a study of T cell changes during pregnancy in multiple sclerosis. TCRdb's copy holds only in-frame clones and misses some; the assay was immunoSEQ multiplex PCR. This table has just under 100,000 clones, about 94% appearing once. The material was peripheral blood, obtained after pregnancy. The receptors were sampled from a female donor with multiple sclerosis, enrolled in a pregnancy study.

CDR3 DNA: TGTGCCAGCAGTTCCGGGACATGGGACACCGGGGAGCTGTTTTTT. This sequence encodes CASSSGTWDTGELFF. The J gene is TRBJ2-2, the V gene TRBV7-9, with a tentative D call TRBD1 (6 bases). Trimming cost V 6 bases and J 3 bases, with 14 bases left between them. The CDR3 runs 15 residues. Germline values: CDR1 SEHNR, CDR2 FQNEAQ (reference sequence). The whole variable domain, remainder taken from reference TRBV7-9 and TRBJ2-2, is DTGVSQNPRHKITKRGQNVTFRCDPISEHNRLYWYRQTLGQGPEFLTYFQNEAQLEKSRLLSDRFSAERPKGSFSTLEIQRTEQGDSAMYLCASSSGTWDTGELFFGEGSRLTVL.

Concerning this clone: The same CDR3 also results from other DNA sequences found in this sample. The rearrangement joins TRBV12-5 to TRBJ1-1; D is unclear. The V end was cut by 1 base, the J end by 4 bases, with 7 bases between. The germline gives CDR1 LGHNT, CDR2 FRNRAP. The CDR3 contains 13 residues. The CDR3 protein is CASGLEPGTEAFF. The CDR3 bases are TGTGCTAGTGGTTTGGAACCGGGCACTGAAGCTTTCTTT.

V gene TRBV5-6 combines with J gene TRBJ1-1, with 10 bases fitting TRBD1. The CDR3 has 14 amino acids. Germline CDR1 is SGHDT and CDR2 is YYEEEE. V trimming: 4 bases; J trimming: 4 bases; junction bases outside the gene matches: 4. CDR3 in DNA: TGTGCCAGCAGCGAAGGGACAGGGGTCACTGAAGCTTTCTTT. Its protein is CASSEGTGVTEAFF.

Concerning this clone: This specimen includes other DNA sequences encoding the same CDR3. In nucleotides, the CDR3 is TGTGCCAGTAGTATATCGGTGAACACTGAAGCTTTCTTT. Protein: CASSISVNTEAFF. The chain employs TRBV19 and TRBJ1-1; the D is unclear. Germline V gene sequence: CDR1 LNHDA, CDR2 SQIVND (reference sequence). The CDR3 extends over 13 amino acids. V was pared by 2 bases and J by 0 bases, with 4 bases between.

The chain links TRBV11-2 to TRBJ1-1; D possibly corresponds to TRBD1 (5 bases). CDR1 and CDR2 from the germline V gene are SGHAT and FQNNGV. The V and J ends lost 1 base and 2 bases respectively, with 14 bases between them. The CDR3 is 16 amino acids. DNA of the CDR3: TGTGCCAGCAGCTTAGTCTTGGGAACAGGTAACACTGAAGCTTTCTTT. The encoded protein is CASSLVLGTGNTEAFF.